This TCR beta chain was found in a study of T cell responses to AZD1222 COVID-19 vaccine. Study-level findings and limits: Nearly half of spike-specific TCRs reportedly go after variant regions that carry no mutations.

Germline-derived CDR1 and CDR2 are MNHEY and SVGAGI. The CDR3 is made up of 14 amino acids. V trimming: 5 bases; J trimming: 1 base; junction bases outside the gene matches: 5. As for this clone: Its target is not known.

Produced via immunoSEQ multiplex PCR; TCRdb's table is partial and in-frame only. This table holds around 150,000 clones, around nine tenths found once. Sample: peripheral blood, taken on day 0 of AZD1222 vaccination. The source is an adult in good health. The chain joins TRBV6-5 to TRBJ2-7, with 7 bases matching TRBD1. The CDR3 nucleotides read TGTGCCAGCAGTCCACAGGGGTTTTCCTACGAGCAGTACTTC. Its translation is CASSPQGFSYEQYF.